This T cell receptor (beta chain) was recorded in a study of a mutant IDH1 vaccine in newly diagnosed glioma. Whole-study context: Vaccines were begun 4-6 weeks after radiotherapy alone, or with temozolomide cycles. Sex distribution of treated patients was about 62% male and approximately 38% female; mean age was around 40 years.

For this clone: What it recognizes is unknown.

Time point defined: week 47, end of study. What each vaccine dose contained was 300 ug of mutant IDH1 20-mer peptide, accompanied by topical imiquimod. CDR1 LNHDA and CDR2 SQIVND come from the germline V gene (reference sequence). V was trimmed by 1 base and J by 1 base, leaving 4 bases between them. The CDR3 consists of 14 residues. Generated by immunoSEQ multiplex PCR, the TCRdb table keeps only in-frame clones and is missing some. Of tens of thousands of clones detected, 65% appear once; the ten largest clones hold more than 4.5%. The sample consisted of peripheral blood mononuclear cells (PBMCs), taken from a glioma patient whose treatment included an IDH1 peptide vaccine. The TCR sequence derives from a man aged 35 to 55 with glioma. Some clones in this sample may be carry-over from other donors' samples. The V gene is TRBV19, the J gene TRBJ2-2; no clear D. In DNA form, the CDR3 reads TGTGCCAGTAGTATAGGGCGGAACACCGGGGAGCTGTTTTTT. It yields the protein CASSIGRNTGELFF.